The present TCR beta chain was sequenced within a study of blood T cell repertoires in COVID-19 (dated by TCRdb to the early 2020s). With respect to the entire study: The collaborator samples originated in the United States, Italy and Spain and spanned the acute and convalescent phases of COVID-19. Sample metadata almost always included a de-identified subject ID, COVID-19 status, age in years and sex. The material from the prospective study consisted of cDNA or gDNA derived from T cells, B-cell-depleted T cells, or PBMCs. Subjects who had been exposed to COVID-19, were actively infected with it, or had recovered from it provided the deeply sampled blood TCRbeta repertoires that made up the dataset. The samples were drawn from two sources: the first 160 participants of the ongoing ImmuneRACE study, and 1,254 subjects contributed by 6 global collaborators. A freely available public database, intended as a resource for researchers studying the immune response to SARS-CoV-2, is where the repertoires were released. Where HLA class I and class II types were available, the types were taken from metadata supplied by the sample provider, not from assay-based typing.

As to this clone: No antigen is known for it. Within one base of it there is no much larger clone, and no base qualities were kept.

Compared with germline, V lacks 3 bases and J lacks 5 bases; bases without a gene match: 15. The germline V gene provides CDR1 KGHSH and CDR2 LQKENI. The CDR3 measures 17 amino acids from cysteine to phenylalanine. Only CDR3 DNA remains: 51 bases, in frame from the first base. In Seattle, one collaborating source enrolled patients while the infection was active and tracked those patients longitudinally over the course of disease. Whole blood was collected in K2EDTA tubes by collaborating institutions according to the institutions' own protocols. For TCRbeta analysis, collaborator samples were shipped as frozen whole blood, as isolated PBMCs, or as DNA extracted from either sample type. The immunoSEQ Assay, a bias-controlled multiplex PCR, was used to amplify TCRbeta CDR3 regions from genomic DNA. Per the original workflow: Within the assay, amplification of reference gene primers was used to estimate how many nucleated cells each sample contained. To quantify the absolute abundance of each unique TCRbeta CDR3 rearrangement, sequence reads were collapsed and filtered. For each sample, productive Simpson clonality was calculated as the square root of Simpson's diversity index over productive rearrangements. Sourced from immuneACCESS, this table was stored by TCRdb with only in-frame sequences that have V and J called. A share of the clones is absent; for the studies checked, an unresolved V gene accounts for under half, and the remainder has no known explanation. The V and J calls and clone size come from that table; D and trimming were worked out from the DNA. Within this sample are about 430,000 clones, with 70% to 90% of them counted one time only. The top ten constitute less than 0.95% of the sample.

Broad study findings and their caveats: The quantity of clinical and demographic metadata differed by source and by participant and was supplied without curation.

The sample taken for sequencing was peripheral blood. Recombination connected TRBV18 to TRBJ2-5, and TRBD1 matches 7 of the central bases. The receptor's source is a man younger than 30 with COVID-19, enrolled during active disease. The encoded CDR3 is CASSPLHGRGFEETQYF. The sequenced DNA: TGTGCCAGCTCACCTCTACACGGCAGGGGGTTCGAGGAGACCCAGTACTTC.